These T cell receptor beta chains were read from a single sample in a study of glioma-infiltrating T cells. TCRdb reprocessed the multiplex PCR reads via MiXCR and lists one record per CDR3 protein. The sample records 90,000 to 100,000 distinct CDR3 sequences, around 37% being singletons. Material for sequencing was glioma tissue, nonneoplastic brain tissue, or PBMCs (not recorded which). These receptors came from a human donor with low-grade glioma or glioblastoma, undergoing nonglioma brain surgery, or in good health (not recorded which). Each CDR3 is given with its conserved first and last residue. Fields, in order: J gene, CDR3 length, V gene, D gene, clone size, CDR3 protein, CDR3 DNA. D genes are given only for firm matches. Only part of the rows carry a size: once, few, many, or a class if the clone is expanded.

j_call: TRBJ2-1; cdr3_length: 14; v_call: TRBV20-1; d_call: TRBD2; clone_size: .; cdr3_aa: CSAPTSGRADEQFF; cdr3_nt: TGCAGTGCTCCGACTAGCGGGAGGGCGGATGAGCAGTTCTTC
j_call: TRBJ1-2; cdr3_length: 11; v_call: TRBV2; d_call: .; clone_size: many; cdr3_aa: CASSEYRGYTF; cdr3_nt: TGTGCCAGCAGTGAATACCGTGGCTACACCTTC
j_call: TRBJ1-4; cdr3_length: 15; v_call: TRBV4-2; d_call: .; clone_size: many; cdr3_aa: CASSQEGGFNEKLFF; cdr3_nt: TGTGCCAGCAGCCAAGAAGGGGGTTTTAATGAAAAACTGTTTTTT
j_call: TRBJ2-3; cdr3_length: 14; v_call: TRBV7-8; d_call: .; clone_size: .; cdr3_aa: CASSYRGYTDDQAF; cdr3_nt: TGTGCCAGCAGCTACCGCGGGTACACCGATGATCAGGCTTTT
j_call: TRBJ2-1; cdr3_length: 17; v_call: TRBV18; d_call: .; clone_size: many; cdr3_aa: CASSPALPREADNEQFF; cdr3_nt: TGTGCCAGCTCACCCGCTCTACCTCGGGAAGCGGACAATGAGCAGTTCTTC
j_call: TRBJ1-1; cdr3_length: 14; v_call: TRBV15; d_call: .; clone_size: many; cdr3_aa: CATSYGALNTEAFF; cdr3_nt: TGTGCCACCAGCTACGGGGCGCTGAACACTGAAGCTTTCTTT
j_call: TRBJ2-3; cdr3_length: 13; v_call: TRBV7-2; d_call: .; clone_size: many; cdr3_aa: CASSFTRRDTQYF; cdr3_nt: TGTGCCAGCAGCTTTACAAGGCGGGATACGCAGTATTTT
j_call: TRBJ2-1; cdr3_length: 15; v_call: TRBV25-1; d_call: .; clone_size: many; cdr3_aa: CASNPQGGGGNEQFF; cdr3_nt: TGTGCCAGCAACCCGCAGGGAGGGGGAGGCAATGAGCAGTTCTTC
j_call: TRBJ2-1; cdr3_length: 15; v_call: TRBV5-1; d_call: .; clone_size: many; cdr3_aa: CASSLSAVVGSEQFF; cdr3_nt: TGCGCCAGCAGCTTGTCGGCCGTTGTGGGGTCTGAGCAGTTCTTC
j_call: TRBJ2-2; cdr3_length: 14; v_call: TRBV15; d_call: .; clone_size: .; cdr3_aa: CATSRTENTGELFF; cdr3_nt: TGTGCCACCAGCAGGACAGAGAACACCGGGGAGCTATTTTTT
j_call: TRBJ2-7; cdr3_length: 14; v_call: TRBV7-6; d_call: .; clone_size: many; cdr3_aa: CASSFGELSYEQYF; cdr3_nt: TGTGCCAGCAGCTTCGGGGAACTCTCCTACGAGCAGTACTTC
j_call: TRBJ2-1; cdr3_length: 15; v_call: TRBV2; d_call: .; clone_size: many; cdr3_aa: CASRERDFSYNEQFF; cdr3_nt: TGTGCCAGCAGAGAACGGGACTTCTCCTACAATGAGCAGTTCTTC
j_call: TRBJ2-5; cdr3_length: 16; v_call: TRBV2; d_call: TRBD2; clone_size: .; cdr3_aa: CASSITGASGQETQYF; cdr3_nt: TGTGCCAGCAGTATTACCGGGGCTAGCGGTCAAGAGACCCAGTACTTC
j_call: TRBJ1-5; cdr3_length: 12; v_call: TRBV6-1; d_call: .; clone_size: .; cdr3_aa: CASLGQNQPQNF; cdr3_nt: TGTGCCAGTCTCGGACAGAATCAGCCCCAGAATTTT
j_call: TRBJ1-3; cdr3_length: 14; v_call: TRBV20-1; d_call: TRBD1; clone_size: many; cdr3_aa: CSAAGGRIGNTIYF; cdr3_nt: TGCAGTGCGGCAGGGGGCCGGATTGGAAACACCATATATTTT
j_call: TRBJ1-1; cdr3_length: 12; v_call: TRBV29-1; d_call: .; clone_size: many; cdr3_aa: CSVENPRSGAFF; cdr3_nt: TGCAGCGTTGAGAACCCTCGATCGGGGGCTTTCTTT
j_call: TRBJ2-3; cdr3_length: 15; v_call: TRBV10-3; d_call: .; clone_size: .; cdr3_aa: CAISVQGGNTDTQYF; cdr3_nt: TGTGCCATCAGTGTGCAGGGGGGGAACACAGATACGCAGTATTTT
j_call: TRBJ2-1; cdr3_length: 14; v_call: TRBV6-2/TRBV6-3; d_call: TRBD2; clone_size: many; cdr3_aa: CASRPSGSRDEQFF; cdr3_nt: TGTGCCAGCAGGCCTAGCGGGAGTCGGGATGAGCAGTTCTTC
j_call: TRBJ2-3; cdr3_length: 18; v_call: TRBV12-3/TRBV12-4; d_call: .; clone_size: .; cdr3_aa: CASSLQVSRQGRTDTQYF; cdr3_nt: TGTGCCAGCAGTTTACAAGTGAGTCGGCAGGGTCGAACAGATACGCAGTATTTT
j_call: TRBJ1-1; cdr3_length: 16; v_call: TRBV14; d_call: .; clone_size: many; cdr3_aa: CASSQAQGEGNTEAFF; cdr3_nt: TGTGCCAGCAGCCAAGCTCAGGGAGAGGGGAACACTGAAGCTTTCTTT
j_call: TRBJ2-1; cdr3_length: 13; v_call: TRBV6-2/TRBV6-3; d_call: TRBD2; clone_size: .; cdr3_aa: CATRTSGGNEQFF; cdr3_nt: TGTGCCACAAGGACTAGCGGGGGAAATGAGCAGTTCTTC
j_call: TRBJ2-3; cdr3_length: 14; v_call: TRBV7-2; d_call: .; clone_size: many; cdr3_aa: CASTKIMGGNTQYF; cdr3_nt: TGTGCCAGCACTAAAATCATGGGGGGCAATACGCAGTATTTT
j_call: TRBJ1-1; cdr3_length: 15; v_call: TRBV5-1; d_call: .; clone_size: .; cdr3_aa: CASSLEGRGRTEAFF; cdr3_nt: TGCGCCAGCAGCTTGGAGGGAAGGGGTCGCACTGAAGCTTTCTTT
j_call: TRBJ2-7; cdr3_length: 13; v_call: TRBV4-1; d_call: TRBD2; clone_size: .; cdr3_aa: CASGHTGGYEQYF; cdr3_nt: TGCGCCAGCGGCCATACGGGGGGCTACGAGCAGTACTTC
j_call: TRBJ1-1; cdr3_length: 15; v_call: TRBV18; d_call: .; clone_size: many; cdr3_aa: CASSLGTSFLTEAFF; cdr3_nt: TGTGCCAGCTCTCTAGGGACCTCATTTTTAACTGAAGCTTTCTTT
j_call: TRBJ1-4; cdr3_length: 20; v_call: TRBV27; d_call: TRBD1; clone_size: .; cdr3_aa: CASSWTGDRGLFVTNGKLFF; cdr3_nt: TGTGCCAGCAGTTGGACCGGGGACAGGGGTCTGTTTGTTACTAATGGAAAACTGTTTTTT
j_call: TRBJ2-1; cdr3_length: 16; v_call: TRBV7-2; d_call: .; clone_size: many; cdr3_aa: CASSLIPQGPYNEQFF; cdr3_nt: TGTGCCAGCAGCTTAATCCCGCAGGGTCCATACAATGAGCAGTTCTTC
j_call: TRBJ2-3; cdr3_length: 12; v_call: TRBV7-9; d_call: .; clone_size: many; cdr3_aa: CASSPDLDTQYF; cdr3_nt: TGTGCCAGCAGCCCGGACTTGGATACGCAGTATTTT
j_call: TRBJ1-3; cdr3_length: 14; v_call: TRBV7-9; d_call: .; clone_size: .; cdr3_aa: CASSSAGSGNTIYF; cdr3_nt: TGTGCCAGCAGCTCCGCAGGCTCTGGAAACACCATATACTTT
j_call: TRBJ2-4; cdr3_length: 13; v_call: TRBV12-3/TRBV12-4; d_call: .; clone_size: .; cdr3_aa: CASSLAYGNIQYF; cdr3_nt: TGTGCCAGCAGTTTAGCTTACGGCAACATTCAGTACTTC
j_call: TRBJ2-7; cdr3_length: 15; v_call: TRBV15; d_call: .; clone_size: .; cdr3_aa: CATSRDHRPENEQYF; cdr3_nt: TGTGCCACCAGCAGGGATCACCGCCCGGAGAACGAGCAGTACTTC
j_call: TRBJ2-7; cdr3_length: 18; v_call: TRBV19; d_call: TRBD2; clone_size: many; cdr3_aa: CASSIDSIGLAGVYEQYF; cdr3_nt: TGTGCCAGTAGTATAGACTCCATCGGACTAGCGGGAGTGTACGAGCAGTACTTC